This T cell receptor beta chain was sequenced during a study of T cells in Graves' hyperthyroidism and ophthalmopathy. The investigators amplified TCR beta CDR3 regions from RNA transcripts. The HTBI primer set was used in a first-round RT-PCR of the TCR CDR3. TCRdb reprocessed the multiplex PCR reads with MiXCR, giving one entry per CDR3 protein. The sample yields more than 350,000 distinct CDR3 sequences, 15% seen once. Whole-study findings and limits: Most expanded thyroid clonotypes above 0.001 recurred in blood.

Germline lookup yields CDR1 SGHTA and CDR2 FQGNSA. J lost 9 bases, V lost 5 bases, and 3 bases had no gene match. The CDR3 covers 13 residues. Stable hyperthyroidism: no ophthalmopathy progression over 18 months of follow-up. Uncontrolled infection, other autoimmune disease, pregnancy or lactation barred patients from enrollment. This clonotype was picked up many times. The antigen is undetermined. Sequencing used blood. This receptor was obtained from a woman in her 30s with Graves' hyperthyroidism. The chain recombines TRBV7-2 with TRBJ2-1, with 11 bases fitting TRBD2. CDR3 nucleotides: TGTGCCAGCAGCCCGACTAGCGGGGTTGAGCAGTTCTTC. Protein product: CASSPTSGVEQFF.